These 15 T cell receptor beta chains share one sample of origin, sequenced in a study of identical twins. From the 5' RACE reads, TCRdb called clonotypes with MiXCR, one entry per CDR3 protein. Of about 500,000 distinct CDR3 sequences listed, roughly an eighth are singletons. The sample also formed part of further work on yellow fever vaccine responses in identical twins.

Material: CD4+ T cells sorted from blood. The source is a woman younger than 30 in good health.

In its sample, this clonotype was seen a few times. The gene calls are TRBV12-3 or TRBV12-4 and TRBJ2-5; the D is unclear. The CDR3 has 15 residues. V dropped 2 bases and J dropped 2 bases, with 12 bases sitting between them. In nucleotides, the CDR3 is TGTGCCAGCAGTTTATTCTCGGGCGGACAAGAGACCCAGTACTTC. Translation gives CASSLFSGGQETQYF.

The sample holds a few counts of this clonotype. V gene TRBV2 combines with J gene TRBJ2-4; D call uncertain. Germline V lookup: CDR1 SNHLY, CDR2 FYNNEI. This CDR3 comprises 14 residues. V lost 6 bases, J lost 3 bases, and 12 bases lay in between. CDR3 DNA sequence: TGTGCCAGCAGGGACCCTGGGGACAAAAACATTCAGTACTTC. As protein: CASRDPGDKNIQYF.

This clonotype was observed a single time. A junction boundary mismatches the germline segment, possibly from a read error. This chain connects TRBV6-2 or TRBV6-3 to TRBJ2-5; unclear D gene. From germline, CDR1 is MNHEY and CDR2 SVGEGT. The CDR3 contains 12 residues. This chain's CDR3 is CASSYSYETHYF. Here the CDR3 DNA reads TGTGCCAGCAGTTACTCGTACGAGACCCATTACTTC.

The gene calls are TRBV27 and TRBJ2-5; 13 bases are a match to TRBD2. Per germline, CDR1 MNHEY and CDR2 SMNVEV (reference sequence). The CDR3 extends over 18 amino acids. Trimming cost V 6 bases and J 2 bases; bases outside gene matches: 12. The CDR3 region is CASRIYGLAGVAQETQYF. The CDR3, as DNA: TGTGCCAGCAGAATCTACGGACTAGCGGGGGTGGCGCAAGAGACCCAGTACTTC.

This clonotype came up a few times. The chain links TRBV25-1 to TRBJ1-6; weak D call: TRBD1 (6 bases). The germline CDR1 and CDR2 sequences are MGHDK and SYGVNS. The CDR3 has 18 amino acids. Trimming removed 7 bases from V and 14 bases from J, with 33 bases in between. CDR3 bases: TGTGCCAGCATGAACCACAACAGCGGTCAGGGGACCCCTGGGGCCCTCCACTTT. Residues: CASMNHNSGQGTPGALHF.

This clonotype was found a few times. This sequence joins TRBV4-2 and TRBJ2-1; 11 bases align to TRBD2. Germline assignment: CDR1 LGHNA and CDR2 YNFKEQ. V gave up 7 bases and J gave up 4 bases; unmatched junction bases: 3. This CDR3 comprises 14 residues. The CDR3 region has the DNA TGTGCCAGCAAGGGGACTAGCGGATACAATGAGCAGTTCTTC. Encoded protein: CASKGTSGYNEQFF.

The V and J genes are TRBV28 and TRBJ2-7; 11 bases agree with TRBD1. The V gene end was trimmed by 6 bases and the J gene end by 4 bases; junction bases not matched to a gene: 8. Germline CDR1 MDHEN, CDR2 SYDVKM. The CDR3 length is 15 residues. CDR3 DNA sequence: TGTGCCAGCAGGCCCGGGACAGGGGGAAGATACGAGCAGTACTTC. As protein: CASRPGTGGRYEQYF.

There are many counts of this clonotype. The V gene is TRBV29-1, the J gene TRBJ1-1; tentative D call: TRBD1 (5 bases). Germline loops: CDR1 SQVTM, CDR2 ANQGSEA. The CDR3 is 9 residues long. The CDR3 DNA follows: TGCGCGGGGGACCCGGGAGCTTTCTTT. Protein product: CAGDPGAFF.

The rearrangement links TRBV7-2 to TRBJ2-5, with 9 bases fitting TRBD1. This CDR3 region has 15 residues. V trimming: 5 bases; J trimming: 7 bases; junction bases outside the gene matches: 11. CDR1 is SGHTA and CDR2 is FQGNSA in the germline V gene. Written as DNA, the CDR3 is TGTGCCAGCAGCCCGAGCGGGACAGGGAAGGCGACCCAGTACTTC. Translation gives CASSPSGTGKATQYF.

Here the CDR3 reads CASSPGTARGQYF. The CDR3 DNA is TGTGCCAGCAGCCCTGGGACGGCTCGCGGGCAGTACTTC. The genes are TRBV25-1 and TRBJ2-7, with D possibly being TRBD1 or TRBD2 (5 bases each). V was trimmed by 6 bases and J by 9 bases, leaving 18 bases between them. The CDR3 has 13 amino acids. Germline CDR1 MGHDK, CDR2 SYGVNS.

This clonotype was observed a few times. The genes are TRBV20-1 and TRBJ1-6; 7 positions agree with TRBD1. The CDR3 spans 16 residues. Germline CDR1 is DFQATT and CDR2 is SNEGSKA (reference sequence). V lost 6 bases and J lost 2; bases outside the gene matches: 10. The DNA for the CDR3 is TGCAGTGCGATCGCAGGGGGGGGAACCTATAATTCACCCCTCCACTTT. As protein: CSAIAGGGTYNSPLHF.

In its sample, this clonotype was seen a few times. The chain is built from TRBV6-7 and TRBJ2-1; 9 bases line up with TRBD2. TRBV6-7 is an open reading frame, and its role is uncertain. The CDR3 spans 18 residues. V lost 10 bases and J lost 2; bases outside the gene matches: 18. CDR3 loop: CAITLPRGSGGTYNEQFF. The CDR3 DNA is TGTGCCATCACCTTACCCCGGGGTAGCGGGGGTACCTACAATGAGCAGTTCTTC.

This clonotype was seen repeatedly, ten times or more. CDR3 bases: TGTGCCATCAGTGAGTCCGGAGGAGCAGATACGCAGTATTTT. Translation gives CAISESGGADTQYF. This chain connects TRBV10-3 to TRBJ2-3; maybe TRBD2 (5 bases). Germline CDR1 is ENHRY and CDR2 is SYGVKD. Trimming took off 0 bases at V and 4 bases at J, with 8 bases between the two ends. The CDR3 spans 14 residues.

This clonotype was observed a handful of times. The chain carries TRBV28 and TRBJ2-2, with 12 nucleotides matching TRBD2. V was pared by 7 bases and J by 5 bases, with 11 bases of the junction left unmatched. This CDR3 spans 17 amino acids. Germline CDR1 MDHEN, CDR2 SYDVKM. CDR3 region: CASTLWTSGVRTGELFF. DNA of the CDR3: TGTGCCAGCACCCTTTGGACTAGCGGGGTTAGGACCGGGGAGCTGTTTTTT.

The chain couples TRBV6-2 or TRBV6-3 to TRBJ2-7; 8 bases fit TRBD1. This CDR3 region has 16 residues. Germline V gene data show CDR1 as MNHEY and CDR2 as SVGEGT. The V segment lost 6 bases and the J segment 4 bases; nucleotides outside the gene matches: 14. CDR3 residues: CASSQSGTGRRYEQYF. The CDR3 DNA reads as TGTGCCAGCAGCCAATCCGGGACAGGTCGTCGTTACGAGCAGTACTTC.